These 18 T cell receptor beta chains originate from one sample sequenced in a study of shared clonotypes between healthy human individuals. Method: immunoSEQ multiplex PCR; TCRdb's copy keeps in-frame clones and lacks some. The sample lists about 680,000 clones; about three quarters were seen once. Sequences were obtained from memory CD4+ T cells sorted from blood. Sample subset: CD45RA-negative fraction. These receptors were obtained from a young woman in good health.

The chain employs TRBV4-1 and TRBJ2-2, with D uncertain. The CDR3 contains 13 residues. Per germline, CDR1 MGHRA and CDR2 YSYEKL. V was shortened by 2 bases and J by 6 bases, with 7 bases between the two germline ends. The CDR3: CASSQFLSGELFF. As DNA, the CDR3 is TGCGCCAGCAGCCAATTCTTGTCCGGGGAGCTGTTTTTT.

V and J are TRBV11-3 and TRBJ2-1; a possible D gene is TRBD2 (6 bases). The CDR3 loop spans 15 amino acids. CDR1 and CDR2 from the germline V gene are SGHNT and YENEEA. The germline V and J ends were trimmed by 5 bases and 2 bases, with 13 bases remaining between them. The CDR3 bases are TGTGCCAGCAGCGTCGGGACTTACACCTACAATGAGCAGTTCTTC. The encoded protein is CASSVGTYTYNEQFF.

The rearrangement joins TRBV30 to TRBJ2-1, with D possibly being TRBD2 (6 bases). The V gene's germline CDR1 is GTSNPN and CDR2 SVGIG (reference sequence). The CDR3 has 17 amino acids. Deletions cut 0 bases from V and 2 bases from J, with 17 bases between. The CDR3 reads CAWSVPLTGRTYNEQFF. The CDR3 nucleotides are TGTGCCTGGAGTGTACCCCTAACGGGGAGGACCTACAATGAGCAGTTCTTC.

The chain combines TRBV28 with TRBJ1-4, with D uncertain. Germline V gene lookup returns CDR1 MDHEN and CDR2 SYDVKM. With 9 bases removed from V and 0 bases from J, the gap between germline ends came to 5 bases. The CDR3 contains 12 residues. The CDR3 sequence: CASQTTNEKLFF. DNA for the CDR3: TGTGCCAGTCAGACAACTAATGAAAAACTGTTTTTT.

This clone was recorded only once. The chain employs TRBV29-1 and TRBJ1-2, with unresolved D. The germline V gene encodes CDR1 SQVTM and CDR2 ANQGSEA. The CDR3 extends over 13 amino acids. The V end was cut by 2 bases, the J end by 6 bases, with 13 bases between. The CDR3 DNA reads TGCAGCGTTGAACCGGGAGGGAAAGATGGCTACACCTTC. This codes for CSVEPGGKDGYTF.

Comment on this clone: Other DNA sequences in the same sample also yield this CDR3. This rearrangement joins TRBV5-1 to TRBJ2-3, with TRBD2 as a possible D gene (6 bases). V was pared by 0 bases and J by 2 bases, with 13 bases between. Germline V CDR1 and CDR2: SGHRS, YFSETQ. The CDR3 spans 16 residues. The CDR3 sequence: CASSLEGRRDTDTQYF. The CDR3 DNA reads as TGCGCCAGCAGCTTGGAAGGACGGCGGGACACAGATACGCAGTATTTT.

CDR3 region: CASRQTVNTEAFF. The CDR3 DNA follows: TGTGCCAGTAGACAAACAGTGAACACTGAAGCTTTCTTT. The V gene is TRBV19, the J gene TRBJ1-1; D gene uncertain. The CDR3 loop spans 13 amino acids. Germline assignment: CDR1 LNHDA and CDR2 SQIVND (reference sequence). V lost 6 bases and J 0 bases, leaving 8 bases between the germline ends.

This clone was found a few times. The chain carries TRBV19 and TRBJ2-2; no reliable D call. This CDR3 has 16 residues. Germline V gene data show CDR1 as LNHDA and CDR2 as SQIVND (reference sequence). Trimming cost V 10 bases and J 4 bases, with 22 bases left between them. CDR3 in DNA: TGTGCCACCAGCCGGTGGGGTTCGGGTCTCACCGGGGAGCTGTTTTTT. This gives the protein CATSRWGSGLTGELFF. Using reference TRBV19 and TRBJ2-2 for the parts outside the CDR3, the full variable domain is DGGITQSPKYLFRKEGQNVTLSCEQNLNHDAMYWYRQDPGQGLRLIYYSQIVNDFQKGDIAEGYSVSREKKESFPLTVTSAQKNPTAFYLCATSRWGSGLTGELFFGEGSRLTVL.

V and J are TRBV27 and TRBJ2-5; D is unresolved. Germline V CDR1 and CDR2: MNHEY, SMNVEV (reference sequence). V was trimmed by 5 bases and J by 1 base, leaving 5 bases between them. CDR3 length equals 12 residues. CDR3 sequence: CASSRPQETQYF. CDR3 in DNA: TGTGCCAGCAGTCGACCCCAAGAGACCCAGTACTTC.

The CDR3 DNA reads TGTGCCAGCAGCTTAGTTGCAGGGCGGGCTTTCTTT. Its translation is CASSLVAGRAFF. The J gene is TRBJ1-1, the V gene TRBV11-2; tentatively, D is TRBD1 (5 bases). CDR1 is SGHAT and CDR2 is FQNNGV in the germline V gene. V lost 1 base to trimming and J lost 11 bases, with 11 bases between them. This CDR3 region has 12 residues. The complete variable domain, with remaining parts taken from reference TRBV11-2 and TRBJ1-1, reads EAGVAQSPRYKIIEKRQSVAFWCNPISGHATLYWYQQILGQGPKLLIQFQNNGVVDDSQLPKDRFSAERLKGVDSTLKIQPAKLEDSAVYLCASSLVAGRAFFGQGTRLTVV.

The rearrangement joins TRBV19 to TRBJ1-1, with D perhaps TRBD1 (5 bases). The germline V gene encodes CDR1 LNHDA and CDR2 SQIVND (reference sequence). The CDR3 has 13 residues. Trimming pared 6 bases from V and 4 bases from J, leaving 12 bases between. CDR3 in amino acids: CASRPRESTEAFF. Written as DNA, the CDR3 is TGTGCCAGTAGGCCCAGGGAGAGCACTGAAGCTTTCTTT.

The chain couples TRBV7-9 to TRBJ2-3, with 8 bases that match TRBD1. V gave up 2 bases and J gave up 6 bases; unmatched junction bases: 7. Germline-derived CDR1 and CDR2 are SEHNR and FQNEAQ (reference sequence). This CDR3 has 15 residues. CDR3 protein: CASSLWQGADDTQYF. The CDR3 nucleotides are TGTGCCAGCAGCTTATGGCAGGGGGCGGACGATACGCAGTATTTT.

The V gene is TRBV28, the J gene TRBJ1-5; 9 bases match TRBD1. Germline CDR1 MDHEN, CDR2 SYDVKM. CDR3 length equals 15 residues. The ends lost 6 bases at V and 1 base at J; junction bases unmatched: 4. CDR3 DNA sequence: TGTGCCAGCAGGCAACAGGGGGCGAGCAATCAGCCCCAGCATTTT. Amino acid sequence: CASRQQGASNQPQHF.

This chain uses TRBV2 with TRBJ1-3; D call uncertain. CDR1 SNHLY and CDR2 FYNNEI come from the germline V gene. The V end was cut by 6 bases, the J end by 4 bases, with 13 bases between. The CDR3 covers 14 residues. CDR3 sequence (DNA): TGTGCCAGCAGGGAGACATGGATGGGAAACACCATATATTTT. It is translated as CASRETWMGNTIYF.

The chain employs TRBV7-3 and TRBJ2-3; 8 bases are a match to TRBD1. Trimming removed 3 bases from V and 4 bases from J; junction bases left unmatched: 9. CDR1 SGHTA and CDR2 FQGTGA come from the germline V gene. The CDR3 is 16 residues long. The DNA for the CDR3 is TGTGCCAGCAGCTTGTCAGGGGGCAACGGAGCAGATACGCAGTATTTT. Protein sequence: CASSLSGGNGADTQYF.

The chain recombines TRBV27 with TRBJ2-7; D is undetermined. Trimming pared 2 bases from V and 2 bases from J, leaving 1 base between. The CDR3 runs to 11 residues. Per the germline V gene, CDR1 is MNHEY and CDR2 is SMNVEV (reference sequence). Written as DNA, the CDR3 is TGTGCCAGCAGTTTACCCTACGAGCAGTACTTC. As protein: CASSLPYEQYF.

The chain couples TRBV6-5 to TRBJ2-2; D is ambiguous. Per germline, CDR1 MNHEY and CDR2 SVGAGI. With 2 bases removed from V and 4 bases from J, the gap between germline ends came to 11 bases. CDR3 size: 15 residues. CDR3 protein: CASSYKPSATGELFF. The CDR3 nucleotides read TGTGCCAGCAGTTACAAGCCAAGTGCCACCGGGGAGCTGTTTTTT.

This chain uses TRBV2 with TRBJ1-3; D not resolved. CDR3 length: 12 amino acids. The V end lost 11 bases, the J end lost 8 bases, and 16 bases lay between the germline ends. Per germline, CDR1 SNHLY and CDR2 FYNNEI. The CDR3 reads CADNTYRDTIYF. The CDR3 DNA sequence: TGTGCCGACAACACCTATCGGGACACCATATATTTT. Based on the CDR3 plus reference TRBV2 and TRBJ1-3, the full variable domain is EPEVTQTPSHQVTQMGQEVILRCVPISNHLYFYWYRQILGQKVEFLVSFYNNEISEKSEIFDDQFSVERPDGSNFTLKIRSTKLEDSAMYFCADNTYRDTIYFGEGSWLTVV.